Each of the 24 T cell receptor beta chains below was sequenced from the same sample in a study of Graves' ophthalmopathy and Graves' hyperthyroidism (dated by TCRdb to between 2018 and 2020). Sequencing relied on an Illumina HiSeq 2000. For repertoire sequencing, TCR beta CDR3 regions were amplified from RNA transcripts. The first round was an RT-PCR using HTBI primers with the Qiagen OneStep RT-PCR kit, and this first round was followed by a second-round multiplex PCR, then size selection and purification. TCRdb trimmed the raw reads at Q25, called clones with MiXCR and kept productive beta chains. Each entry is one CDR3 protein sequence, shown with its most common DNA and genes. This sample is represented by roughly 700,000 distinct CDR3 sequences; roughly two fifths of them were singletons. The top ten constitute 40% to 55% of the sample. Sequencing was done on a sample of peripheral blood. The receptor set was obtained from an adult man with Graves' ophthalmopathy.

For this clonotype: A much more abundant neighbour one base away suggests this may be a read error. V is TRBV9 and J is TRBJ1-3; 9 bases are shared with TRBD1. The CDR3 spans 16 residues. Germline V gene data show CDR1 as SGDLS and CDR2 as YYNGEE. The CDR3 region has the DNA TGTACCAGCAGCGTAGAGGGGACAGGGAAGTGGAACACCATATATTTT. Protein: CTSSVEGTGKWNTIYF. Together with reference TRBV9 and TRBJ1-3, the CDR3 gives the full variable domain: DSGVTQTPKHLITATGQRVTLRCSPRSGDLSVYWYQQSLDQGLQFLIQYYNGEERAKGNILERFSAQQFPDLHSELNLSSLELGDSALYFCTSSVEGTGKWNTIYFGEGSWLTVV.

There are a few counts of this clonotype. The gene calls are TRBV4-3 and TRBJ2-5, with a tentative D call TRBD2 (6 bases). There are 13 residues in the CDR3. V dropped 0 bases and J dropped 7 bases, with 9 bases sitting between them. The V gene's germline CDR1 is LGHNA and CDR2 YSLEER. Here the CDR3 DNA reads TGCGCCAGCAGCCAAGAGCCGGAGGGGACCCAGTACTTC. Its translation: CASSQEPEGTQYF.

Comments on this clonotype: This is likely a read error, given that the CDR3 carries no conserved phenylalanine or tryptophan at its end. The chain links TRBV7-2 to TRBJ1-2, with a possible D match to TRBD1 (6 bases). The CDR3 runs 14 residues. Trimming removed 8 bases from V and 6 bases from J, with 19 bases in between. Germline CDR1 reads SGHTA; CDR2 reads FQGNSA. The CDR3 is CASSLQGLLDGYTS. The CDR3 region has the DNA TGTGCCAGCTCGCTACAGGGCCTCCTCGATGGCTACACCTCC.

The rearrangement uses TRBV16 and TRBJ1-5, with D possibly matching TRBD1 (6 bases). From germline, CDR1 is KGHSY and CDR2 FQNENV. CDR3 length: 14 amino acids. V lost 1 base and J lost 7, with 11 bases in between. This chain's CDR3 is CASSQWGADQPQHF. The CDR3, as DNA: TGTGCCAGCAGCCAATGGGGGGCTGACCAGCCCCAGCATTTT.

The chain has TRBV19 and TRBJ1-2, with no clear D. The V end was cut by 11 bases, the J end by 2 bases, with 15 bases between. Germline V lookup: CDR1 LNHDA, CDR2 SQIVND (reference sequence). CDR3 size: 13 residues. The CDR3 region has the DNA TGTGCCTGCGGGCGTGGCATGAACTATGGCTACACCTTC. This gives the protein CACGRGMNYGYTF.

Remarks on this clonotype: A read error is likely, as this CDR3 ends without the conserved phenylalanine or tryptophan. No DNA is shown, since the ends of the CDR3 on it are uncertain; the CDR3 is the one TCRdb lists. The CDR3 here is CATSLPLSSAS. The chain has TRBV15 and TRBJ2-7; the tabulated D call, TRBD2, remains unverified against the DNA. Germline loops: CDR1 LNHNV, CDR2 YYDKDF (reference sequence). From its first to its last residue, the CDR3 has 11 amino acids.

The chain has TRBV12-3 or TRBV12-4 and TRBJ2-5, with 16 positions matching TRBD2. The CDR3 spans 18 residues. With V trimmed by 5 bases and J by 4 bases, 10 bases remained unmatched. The CDR3 DNA sequence: TGTGCCAGCAGTCCGCCGGGACTAGCGGGAGGGCAGGGAGAGACCCAGTACTTC. Protein sequence: CASSPPGLAGGQGETQYF.

The chain has TRBV9 and TRBJ2-7; D remains ambiguous. Germline V gene sequence: CDR1 SGDLS, CDR2 YYNGEE. Trimming took off 0 bases at V and 2 bases at J, with 6 bases between the two ends. The CDR3 runs 13 residues. CDR3 sequence (DNA): TGTGCCAGCAGCGTAGAGCAAACCTACGAGCAGTACTTC. Protein product: CASSVEQTYEQYF. Supplemented by reference TRBV9 and TRBJ2-7, the full variable domain reads DSGVTQTPKHLITATGQRVTLRCSPRSGDLSVYWYQQSLDQGLQFLIQYYNGEERAKGNILERFSAQQFPDLHSELNLSSLELGDSALYFCASSVEQTYEQYFGPGTRLTVT.

This clonotype has more than one count but fewer than ten. The rearrangement joins TRBV9 to TRBJ2-2; perhaps TRBD1 as D (5 bases). The CDR3 runs to 15 residues. V lost 3 bases, J lost 4 bases, and 13 bases lay in between. Looked up from germline, CDR1 is SGDLS and CDR2 is YYNGEE. CDR3 loop: CASSARVFGTGELFF. CDR3 in DNA: TGTGCCAGCAGCGCCAGGGTGTTTGGCACCGGGGAGCTGTTTTTT.

The gene calls are TRBV29-1 and TRBJ2-5; TRBD2 is a possible D gene (5 bases). The CDR3 covers 9 residues. From germline, CDR1 is SQVTM and CDR2 ANQGSEA. V lost 6 bases and J lost 10, with 9 bases in between. The CDR3 region has the DNA TGCAGCGTAAGCCGGGACCAGTACTTC. Protein sequence: CSVSRDQYF.

This clonotype has ten or more counts. The genes are TRBV10-3 and TRBJ1-3; D possibly corresponds to TRBD1 (5 bases). Germline loops: CDR1 ENHRY, CDR2 SYGVKD. The length of the CDR3 is 16 residues. Trimming took 2 bases from V and 2 from J, leaving 13 bases between them. Here the CDR3 reads CAISERGQGAGNTIYF. The CDR3 nucleotides are TGTGCCATCAGTGAGCGCGGTCAGGGTGCTGGAAACACCATATATTTT.

V usage is TRBV7-2 and J usage is TRBJ1-4; perhaps TRBD1 as D (5 bases). CDR1 and CDR2 from the germline V gene are SGHTA and FQGNSA. With 6 bases removed from V and 8 bases from J, the gap between germline ends came to 19 bases. This CDR3 is 15 amino acids long. The CDR3 loop is CASSPTTVRGEKLFF. Here the CDR3 DNA reads TGTGCCAGCAGTCCGACCACGGTCCGGGGGGAAAAACTGTTTTTT.

The chain combines TRBV20-1 with TRBJ2-7; 8 positions agree with TRBD1. Germline CDR1 DFQATT, CDR2 SNEGSKA (reference sequence). The V and J ends lost 3 bases and 2 bases, in that order; junction bases with no gene match: 6. The CDR3 is 14 amino acids. The CDR3 sequence is CSASPGTGAYEQYF. CDR3 DNA: TGCAGTGCTAGCCCCGGGACAGGAGCCTACGAGCAGTACTTC.

The chain combines TRBV25-1 with TRBJ2-7, with D perhaps TRBD2 (5 bases). The CDR3 contains 9 residues. The V gene's germline CDR1 is MGHDK and CDR2 SYGVNS. As DNA, the CDR3 is TGTGCTAGCGTTTACGAGCAGTACTTC. Translation: CASVYEQYF.

The chain couples TRBV24-1 to TRBJ2-5; 7 bases are a match to TRBD1. The assigned J gene may be wrong: the sequence end matches TRBJ2-1 better. Germline V gives CDR1 KGHDR, CDR2 SFDVKD. The CDR3 covers 16 residues. This CDR3 is CATSEASGQYYNEQFF. DNA for the CDR3: TGTGCCACCAGTGAAGCTTCGGGACAGTACTACAATGAGCAGTTCTTC.

Here the CDR3 DNA reads TGTGCCAGCAGTGGGACCGGGACAGGGGCCATGAACACTGAAGCTTTCTTT. This codes for CASSGTGTGAMNTEAFF. This chain connects TRBV2 to TRBJ1-1; 10 nucleotides match TRBD1. The CDR3 is made up of 17 amino acids. V lost 4 bases and J lost 0; bases outside the gene matches: 8. Per germline, CDR1 SNHLY and CDR2 FYNNEI.

This clonotype was recorded a few times. With a much larger clone just one base away, this may be a read error. The chain has TRBV29-1 and TRBJ2-7, with D hard to call. The CDR3 contains 11 residues. CDR1 and CDR2 from the germline V gene are SQVTM and ANQGSEA. Trimming cost V 7 bases and J 8 bases, with 15 bases left between them. As DNA, the CDR3 is TGCAGCGCCTCGGGTCGGTACAAGCAGTACTTC. Encoded protein: CSASGRYKQYF.

The chain is built from TRBV11-1 and TRBJ2-5; a possible D gene is TRBD1 (5 bases). Germline V lookup: CDR1 SGHAT, CDR2 FQDESV (reference sequence). CDR3 length: 18 residues. Trimming took off 1 base at V and 5 bases at J, with 23 bases between the two ends. The chain's CDR3 is CASSLGLGQGRSLETQYF. The CDR3 bases are TGTGCCAGCAGCTTAGGTTTGGGTCAGGGAAGGTCCTTGGAGACCCAGTACTTC.

Worth noting for this clonotype: The junction does not match germline at one end; this may be a read error. V gene TRBV19 combines with J gene TRBJ1-2; D gene unclear. CDR3 length: 14 residues. Germline values: CDR1 LNHDA, CDR2 SQIVND (reference sequence). CDR3 in DNA: TGTGCCAGTACCCCATGGGGAAATAACTATGGCTACGCCTTC. Translating gives CASTPWGNNYGYAF.

V is TRBV11-2 and J is TRBJ1-1; TRBD1 agrees at 7 bases. The germline V gene encodes CDR1 SGHAT and CDR2 FQNNGV. CDR3 length: 14 amino acids. J gave up 4 bases and V 4 bases, and 6 bases lay outside the gene matches. CDR3 protein: CASSSLDRSTEAFF. CDR3 DNA sequence: TGTGCCAGCAGCTCCTTGGACAGGAGCACTGAAGCTTTCTTT.

The gene calls are TRBV7-2 and TRBJ2-5; weak D call: TRBD2 (6 bases). This CDR3 is 14 amino acids long. The V gene lost 1 base and the J gene lost 2 bases, with 8 bases spanning the gap. Germline loops: CDR1 SGHTA, CDR2 FQGNSA. CDR3 sequence reads: CASSLGEDQETQYF. In nucleotides, the CDR3 is TGTGCCAGCAGCTTAGGGGAGGATCAAGAGACCCAGTACTTC. The full variable domain, completed using reference TRBV7-2 and TRBJ2-5, is GAGVSQSPSNKVTEKGKDVELRCDPISGHTALYWYRQSLGQGLEFLIYFQGNSAPDKSGLPSDRFSAERTGGSVSTLTIQRTQQEDSAVYLCASSLGEDQETQYFGPGTRLLVL.

There are a few counts of this clonotype. This chain links TRBV15 with TRBJ2-4, with a tentative D call TRBD1 (6 bases). V was trimmed by 1 base and J by 10 bases, leaving 11 bases between them. The CDR3 is made up of 13 amino acids. Germline loops: CDR1 LNHNV, CDR2 YYDKDF (reference sequence). The CDR3 coding sequence is TGTGCCACCAGCAGAGCAGGGGTTGGAATTCAGTACTTC. Protein: CATSRAGVGIQYF. The entire variable domain, with the rest obtained from reference TRBV15 and TRBJ2-4, is as follows: DAMVIQNPRYQVTQFGKPVTLSCSQTLNHNVMYWYQQKSSQAPKLLFHYYDKDFNNEADTPDNFQSRRPNTSFCFLDIRSPGLGDTAMYLCATSRAGVGIQYFGAGTRLSVL.

The chain uses TRBV5-5 and TRBJ1-5; 9 bases are shared with TRBD1. The CDR3 consists of 15 residues. Germline trimming cut 3 bases from V and 5 bases from J; bases unmatched to any gene: 6. The germline CDR1 and CDR2 sequences are SGHKS and YYEKEE (reference sequence). The CDR3 DNA reads as TGTGCCAGCAGCTCGGCCAGGACAGGGGATCAGCCCCAGCATTTT. Encoded protein: CASSSARTGDQPQHF. The complete variable domain, with remaining parts taken from reference TRBV5-5 and TRBJ1-5, reads DAGVTQSPTHLIKTRGQQVTLRCSPISGHKSVSWYQQVLGQGPQFIFQYYEKEERGRGNFPDRFSARQFPNYSSELNVNALLLGDSALYLCASSSARTGDQPQHFGDGTRLSIL.

With regard to this clonotype: It may be a read error: a sequence one base away is much more abundant. This chain connects TRBV28 to TRBJ2-7; the D gene could be TRBD1 or TRBD2 (5 bases each). The V gene lost 4 bases and the J gene lost 3 bases, with 7 bases spanning the gap. From germline, CDR1 is MDHEN and CDR2 SYDVKM. The CDR3 covers 12 residues. CDR3 sequence reads: CASSWGNYEQYF. CDR3 coding DNA: TGTGCCAGCAGTTGGGGGAACTACGAGCAGTACTTC.